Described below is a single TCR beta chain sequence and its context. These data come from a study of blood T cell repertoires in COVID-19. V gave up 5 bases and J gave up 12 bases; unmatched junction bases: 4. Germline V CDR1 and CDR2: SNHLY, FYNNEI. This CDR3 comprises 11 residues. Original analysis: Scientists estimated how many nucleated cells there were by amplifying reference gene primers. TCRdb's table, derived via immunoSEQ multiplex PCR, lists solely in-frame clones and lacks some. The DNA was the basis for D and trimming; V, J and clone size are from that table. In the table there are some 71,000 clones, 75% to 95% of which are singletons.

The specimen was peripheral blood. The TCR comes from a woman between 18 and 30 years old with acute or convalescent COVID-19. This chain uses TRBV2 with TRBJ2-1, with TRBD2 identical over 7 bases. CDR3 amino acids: CASSSAGVQFF. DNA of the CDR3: TGTGCCAGCAGTTCCGCGGGGGTGCAGTTCTTC.